Here is one T cell receptor (beta chain) with its context. The target antigen is unknown. The data stem from a study of OX40 agonist ivuxolimab in advanced cancers. Study results and caveats: Among T cells, CD8+ cells averaged more expanded clones than CD4+ cells. Low levels of normalized T-cell clonal expansion also appeared in some nonresponders. Clonal expansion by week 6 occurred in CD4+ and CD8+ blood T cells (at 0.1 to 3.0 mg/kg).

Sequenced by immunoSEQ multiplex PCR; TCRdb stores in-frame clones only, minus some. Among roughly 30,000 clones, 81% were seen once, and the ten largest hold about a fifth. The V gene's germline CDR1 is LNHNV and CDR2 YYDKDF (reference sequence). This CDR3 spans 18 amino acids. After removal of 3 bases from V and 0 bases from J, the junction contained 2 bases not matched to a gene. The timepoints at which blood was sampled were baseline, cycle 4 day 1, and cycle 7 day 1. This sequence was found in an adult with an advanced solid tumor such as melanoma, head and neck, liver or kidney cancer. Sample: CD4+ or CD8+ T cells sorted from blood, taken in a trial of the OX40 agonist ivuxolimab. The chain combines TRBV15 with TRBJ2-2, with 15 bases aligning to TRBD2. The CDR3 sequence is CATSRGLAGGPNTGELFF. The CDR3 DNA follows: TGTGCCACCAGCAGGGGACTAGCGGGAGGCCCGAACACCGGGGAGCTGTTTTTT.